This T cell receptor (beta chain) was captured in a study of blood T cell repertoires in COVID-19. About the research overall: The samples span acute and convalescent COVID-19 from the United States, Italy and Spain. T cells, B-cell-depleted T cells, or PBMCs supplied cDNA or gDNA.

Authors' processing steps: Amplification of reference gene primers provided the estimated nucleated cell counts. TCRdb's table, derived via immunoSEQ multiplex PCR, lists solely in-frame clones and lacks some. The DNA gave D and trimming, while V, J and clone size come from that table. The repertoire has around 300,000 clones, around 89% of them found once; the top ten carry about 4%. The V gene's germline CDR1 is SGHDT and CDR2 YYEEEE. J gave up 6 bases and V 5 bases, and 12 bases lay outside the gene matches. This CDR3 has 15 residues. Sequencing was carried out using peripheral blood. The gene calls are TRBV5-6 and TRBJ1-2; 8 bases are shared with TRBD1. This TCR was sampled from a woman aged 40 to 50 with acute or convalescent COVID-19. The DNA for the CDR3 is TGTGCCAGCAGATTGACAGGGGCAGGTAATCATGGCTACACCTTC. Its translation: CASRLTGAGNHGYTF.